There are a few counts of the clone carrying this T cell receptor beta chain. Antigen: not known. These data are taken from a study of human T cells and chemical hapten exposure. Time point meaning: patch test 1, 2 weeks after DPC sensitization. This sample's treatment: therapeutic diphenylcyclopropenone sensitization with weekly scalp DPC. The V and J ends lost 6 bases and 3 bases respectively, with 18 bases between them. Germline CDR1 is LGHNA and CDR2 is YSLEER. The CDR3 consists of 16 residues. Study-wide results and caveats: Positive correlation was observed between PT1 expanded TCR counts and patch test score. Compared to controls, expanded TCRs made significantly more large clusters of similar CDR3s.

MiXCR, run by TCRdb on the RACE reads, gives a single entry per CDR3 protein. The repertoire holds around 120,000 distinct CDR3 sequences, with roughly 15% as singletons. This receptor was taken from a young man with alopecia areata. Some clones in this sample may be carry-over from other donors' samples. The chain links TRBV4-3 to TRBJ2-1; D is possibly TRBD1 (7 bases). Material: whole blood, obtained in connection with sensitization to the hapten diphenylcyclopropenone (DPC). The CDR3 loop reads CASSPGRGALYNEQFF. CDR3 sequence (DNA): TGCGCCAGCAGTCCCGGCAGGGGGGCCCTCTACAATGAGCAGTTCTTC.